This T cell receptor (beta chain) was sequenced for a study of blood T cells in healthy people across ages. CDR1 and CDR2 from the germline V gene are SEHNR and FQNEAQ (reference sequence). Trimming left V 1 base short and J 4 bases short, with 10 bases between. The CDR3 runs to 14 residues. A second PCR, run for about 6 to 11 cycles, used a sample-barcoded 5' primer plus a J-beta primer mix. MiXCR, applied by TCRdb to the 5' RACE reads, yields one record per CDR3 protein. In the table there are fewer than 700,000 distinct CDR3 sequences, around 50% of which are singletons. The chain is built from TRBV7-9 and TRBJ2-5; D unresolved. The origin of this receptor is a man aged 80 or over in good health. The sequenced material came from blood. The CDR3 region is CASSLGGMRETQYF. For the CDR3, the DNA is TGTGCCAGCAGCTTAGGAGGAATGAGAGAGACCCAGTACTTC.